Listed below are T cell receptor beta chains from one sample, sequenced in a study of PD-1 blockade in classical Hodgkin lymphoma. TCRdb's copy holds only in-frame clones and misses some; the assay was immunoSEQ multiplex PCR. Among fewer than 25,000 clones listed, approximately 81% were seen once. The sample consisted of peripheral blood mononuclear cells (PBMCs), taken before the second cycle of nivolumab. The receptor source for this set is a human donor with classical Hodgkin lymphoma. The CDR3 runs from the conserved cysteine through the conserved F or W. D genes are given only for firm matches. Some rows have no size entry. The others give once, few or many, or a class for an expanded clone.

clone_size,d_call,v_call,j_call,cdr3_nt,cdr3_aa
few,TRBD1,TRBV29-1,TRBJ1-1,TGCAGCGTTGGCCGAGGACAGGGGACCTCTGAAGCTTTCTTT,CSVGRGQGTSEAFF
NA,NA,TRBV25-1,TRBJ1-1,TGTGCCAGCAGTCAGGGCTTCTCCGAAGCTTTCTTT,CASSQGFSEAFF
NA,TRBD2,TRBV7-9,TRBJ2-1,TGTGCCAGCAGGACCCGCGGGGGCTCCTACAATGAGCAGTTCTTC,CASRTRGGSYNEQFF
NA,TRBD1,TRBV18,TRBJ1-3,TGTGCCAGCTCACCAGGACAGGGCTTCTCTGGAAACACCATATATTTT,CASSPGQGFSGNTIYF
NA,NA,TRBV11-1,TRBJ2-3,TGTGCCAGCAGCTCCGATAAGACCCGGGGGCCCACAGATACGCAGTATTTT,CASSSDKTRGPTDTQYF
NA,NA,TRBV6-1,TRBJ2-7,TGTGCCAGCACTTTGGGACAACCCTCCTACGAGCAGTACTTC,CASTLGQPSYEQYF
NA,NA,TRBV5-4,TRBJ2-2,TGTGCCAGCAGCTTGGCGGGTATTCGGGGAAGAAGCGGGGAGCTGTTTTTT,CASSLAGIRGRSGELFF
NA,TRBD1,TRBV5-1,TRBJ1-2,TGCGCCAGCAGCTTGACTAAGCGACAGGGGGGTTCTGACCTTGGCTACACCTTC,CASSLTKRQGGSDLGYTF
NA,TRBD2,TRBV11-3,TRBJ2-1,TGTGCCAGCAGCTTAGAAGCGGGGGCTTACAATGAGCAGTTCTTC,CASSLEAGAYNEQFF
NA,NA,TRBV19,TRBJ2-5,TGTGCCAGTAGCGGGTGGCAGGGTGAAGAGACCCAGTACTTC,CASSGWQGEETQYF
NA,NA,TRBV11-3,TRBJ1-1,TGTGCCAGCAGCTTAAGCGGCGACACTGAAGCTTTCTTT,CASSLSGDTEAFF
NA,TRBD1,TRBV18,TRBJ2-2,TGTGCCAGCTCACGAGGACAGGGGATGTGGACCGGGGAGCTGTTTTTT,CASSRGQGMWTGELFF
NA,NA,TRBV7-2,TRBJ2-7,TGTGCCAGCAGCTTAGTTAGCGGTGCCCCCTACGAGCAGTACTTC,CASSLVSGAPYEQYF
NA,NA,TRBV4-2,TRBJ2-4,TGTGCCAGCAGCCAAGTCCCTGGGTTCAGCGGTGACATTCAGTACTTC,CASSQVPGFSGDIQYF
few,NA,TRBV6-5,TRBJ2-3,TGTGCCAGCAGTCAGGAGGACAGCCTCACAGATACGCAGTATTTT,CASSQEDSLTDTQYF
NA,TRBD2,TRBV6-5,TRBJ2-1,TGTGCCAGCAGTTACGGGGGGGCCTACAATGAGCAGTTCTTC,CASSYGGAYNEQFF
NA,TRBD1,TRBV5-4,TRBJ1-1,TGTGCCAGCAGCGGGGACAGGGGAAGCGCTGAAGCTTTCTTT,CASSGDRGSAEAFF
NA,NA,TRBV6-1,TRBJ2-3,TGTGCCAGCAGTGGATCTCTAACTCCGATCGGCACAGATACGCAGTATTTT,CASSGSLTPIGTDTQYF
NA,NA,TRBV19,TRBJ2-1,TGTGCCAGTAGCGTGTCCCCTTACAATGAGCAGTTCTTC,CASSVSPYNEQFF
NA,TRBD2,TRBV4-1,TRBJ2-7,TGCGCCAGCAGCCATCAGCGGGGGGACTCCTACGAGCAGTACTTC,CASSHQRGDSYEQYF
NA,TRBD1,TRBV30,TRBJ1-2,TGTGCCTGGAGTTGGGACAGGGGTGCCTATGGCTACACCTTC,CAWSWDRGAYGYTF
NA,NA,TRBV25-1,TRBJ2-3,TGTGCCAGCAGTGAATTAAGGGGGTCTTCAGATACGCAGTATTTT,CASSELRGSSDTQYF
NA,TRBD1,TRBV5-1,TRBJ2-5,TGCGCCAGCAGCTACAGGGGACGTAGTTATCTCCAAGAGACCCAGTACTTC,CASSYRGRSYLQETQYF
NA,TRBD1,TRBV30,TRBJ1-3,TGTGCCTGGAGTGGGGGGGACAGATCGAACACCATATATTTT,CAWSGGDRSNTIYF
NA,NA,TRBV19,TRBJ1-5,TGTGCCAGTAGTATAAGTAGGGTGAATAGCAATCAGCCCCAGCATTTT,CASSISRVNSNQPQHF
NA,TRBD1,TRBV27,TRBJ1-1,TGTGCCAGCAGTGCCAGGGGGCGCGGTACTGAAGCTTTCTTT,CASSARGRGTEAFF
NA,TRBD1,TRBV4-2,TRBJ1-5,TGTGCCAGCAGCCAAACGGGACAGTATAGCAATCAGCCCCAGCATTTT,CASSQTGQYSNQPQHF
NA,NA,TRBV28,TRBJ1-2,TGTGCCAGCAGGAGGGGTTCTAACTATGGCTACACCTTC,CASRRGSNYGYTF